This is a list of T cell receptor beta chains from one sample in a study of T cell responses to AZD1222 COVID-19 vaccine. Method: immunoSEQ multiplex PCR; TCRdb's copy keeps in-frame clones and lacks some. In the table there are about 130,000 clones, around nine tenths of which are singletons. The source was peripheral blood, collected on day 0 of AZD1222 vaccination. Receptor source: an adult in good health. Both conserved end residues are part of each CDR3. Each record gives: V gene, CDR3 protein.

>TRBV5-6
CASSLASYEQYF
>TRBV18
CASSPRGTGVQPQHF
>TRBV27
CASTDRGYNSPLHF
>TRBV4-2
CASSQARATGKNTEAFF
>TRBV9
CASSATGLQPQHF
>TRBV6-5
CASSYSLYNEQFF
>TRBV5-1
CASSSQGGSYEQYF
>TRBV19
CASSTGSSGSRADTQYF
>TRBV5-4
CASSLAGLSTDTQYF
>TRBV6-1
CASSEPPGTTTDTQYF
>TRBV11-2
CASSFQTSGSSYNEQFF
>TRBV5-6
CASLTGGNYGYTF
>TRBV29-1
CSVEGQGGAYEQYF
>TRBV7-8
CASSSPTGWEGNYGYTF
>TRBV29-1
CSVVTGVLNGYTF
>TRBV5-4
CASRHFERGTDTQYF
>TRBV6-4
CASSASAVGGYEQYF
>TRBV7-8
CASSLWTGEKTDTQYF
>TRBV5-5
CASSTDTLAKNIQYF
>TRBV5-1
CASSPGFRVEYEQYF
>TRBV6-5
CASSSRPGLHAYEQYF
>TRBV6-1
CASSEAGGGTDTQYF
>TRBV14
CASSNAARLFF
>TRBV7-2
CASSLGPLHSGNTIYF
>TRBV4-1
CASSQEPSGRASEQFF
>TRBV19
CASSRQGKSEKLFF
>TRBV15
CATSRIGQGIGAQYF
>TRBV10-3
CAISDRNGNEKLFF
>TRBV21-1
CASSFQMYRGGVGNTIYF